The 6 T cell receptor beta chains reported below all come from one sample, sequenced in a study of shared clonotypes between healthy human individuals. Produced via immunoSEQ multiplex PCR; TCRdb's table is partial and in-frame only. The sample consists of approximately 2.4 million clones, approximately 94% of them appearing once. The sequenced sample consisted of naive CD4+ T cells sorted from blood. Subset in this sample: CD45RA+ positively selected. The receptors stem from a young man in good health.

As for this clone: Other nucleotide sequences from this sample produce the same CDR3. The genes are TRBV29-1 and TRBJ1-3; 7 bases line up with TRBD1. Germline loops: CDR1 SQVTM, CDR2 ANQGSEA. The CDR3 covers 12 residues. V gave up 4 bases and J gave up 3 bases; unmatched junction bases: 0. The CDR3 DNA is TGCAGCGTTGGACAGGGTGGAAACACCATATATTTT. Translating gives CSVGQGGNTIYF.

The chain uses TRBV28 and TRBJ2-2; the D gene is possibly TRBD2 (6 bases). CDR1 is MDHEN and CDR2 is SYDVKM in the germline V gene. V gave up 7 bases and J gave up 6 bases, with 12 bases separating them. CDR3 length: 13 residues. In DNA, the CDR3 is TGTGCCAGCACCAGGAGGGCTTCCGGGGAGCTGTTTTTT. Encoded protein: CASTRRASGELFF.

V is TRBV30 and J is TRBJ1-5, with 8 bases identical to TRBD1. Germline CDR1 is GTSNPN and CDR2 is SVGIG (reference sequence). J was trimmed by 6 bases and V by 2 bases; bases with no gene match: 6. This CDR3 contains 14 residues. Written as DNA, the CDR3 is TGTGCCTGGAGTTCAGGGGGCTTAATTCAGCCCCAGCATTTT. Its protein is CAWSSGGLIQPQHF.

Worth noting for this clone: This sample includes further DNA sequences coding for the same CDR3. CDR3: CASSRTSTYEQYF. CDR3 DNA sequence: TGTGCCAGCAGCCGGACAAGCACCTACGAGCAGTACTTC. The V and J genes are TRBV7-2 and TRBJ2-7, with D possibly being TRBD1 (5 bases). Germline lookup yields CDR1 SGHTA and CDR2 FQGNSA. The CDR3 has 13 amino acids. V lost 5 bases and J 2 bases, leaving 10 bases between the germline ends.

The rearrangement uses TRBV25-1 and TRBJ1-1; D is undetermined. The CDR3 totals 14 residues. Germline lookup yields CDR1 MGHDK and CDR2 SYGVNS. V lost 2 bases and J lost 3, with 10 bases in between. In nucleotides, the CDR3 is TGTGCCAGCAGTGAACTGGGGAGGGACACTGAAGCTTTCTTT. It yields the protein CASSELGRDTEAFF.

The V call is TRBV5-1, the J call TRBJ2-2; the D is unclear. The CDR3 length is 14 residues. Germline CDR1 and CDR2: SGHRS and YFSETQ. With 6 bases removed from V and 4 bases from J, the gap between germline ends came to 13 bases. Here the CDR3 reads CASKGTDSTGELFF. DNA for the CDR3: TGCGCCAGCAAAGGAACAGATTCCACCGGGGAGCTGTTTTTT.